These 26 T cell receptor beta chains were all obtained from the same sample, sequenced in a study of tumor-infiltrating lymphocytes in primary liver carcinoma. Germline DNA was also extracted, with blood RNA taken from unsorted whole blood. A constant-region primer served to make TCR beta cDNA from approximately 490 ng total RNA. Three rounds of nested multiplex PCR with slightly modified ARM-PCR produced TCR beta libraries. The opening two PCR rounds, roughly 11 cycles each, paired TRBV1-TRBV30 forward primers with a C-beta reverse primer. TCRdb passed the multiplex PCR reads through MiXCR, listing each CDR3 protein once. This table holds about 330,000 distinct CDR3 sequences, less than 65% found once. The sample taken for sequencing was peripheral blood. The receptors shown here come from a man aged 35-49 years with primary liver carcinoma and hepatitis B virus infection.

As for this clonotype: The junction does not match germline at one end; this may be a read error. The rearrangement joins TRBV6-6 to TRBJ1-2; D call uncertain. The CDR3 contains 14 residues. The germline V gene encodes CDR1 MNHNY and CDR2 SVGAGI (reference sequence). The CDR3 reads CASSNEGWNYGYTF. In DNA form, the CDR3 reads TGTGCCAGCAGTAACGAAGGATGGAACTATGGCTACACGTTC.

This clonotype is a singleton in its sample. This rearrangement joins TRBV11-2 to TRBJ2-7; TRBD1 is a possible D gene (6 bases). V lost 7 bases and J 4 bases, leaving 17 bases between the germline ends. Germline CDR1 SGHAT, CDR2 FQNNGV. This CDR3 is built from 14 residues. The CDR3 loop is CASTPQDSSYEQYF. CDR3 coding DNA: TGTGCCAGCACCCCCCAGGACAGCTCATACGAGCAGTACTTC. Variable domain in full (rest from reference TRBV11-2 and TRBJ2-7): EAGVAQSPRYKIIEKRQSVAFWCNPISGHATLYWYQQILGQGPKLLIQFQNNGVVDDSQLPKDRFSAERLKGVDSTLKIQPAKLEDSAVYLCASTPQDSSYEQYFGPGTRLTVT.

To note about this clonotype: A read error may account for a junction end that differs from germline. V and J are TRBV11-2 and TRBJ2-2; either TRBD1 or TRBD2 may fit D (5 bases each). CDR3 length: 17 residues. Looked up from germline, CDR1 is SGHAT and CDR2 is FQNNGV. Written as DNA, the CDR3 is TGTGCCCCCAGCGCAGGAATAAAGGGACGGAACACCGGGGAACTGTTTTTT. This sequence encodes CAPSAGIKGRNTGELFF.

This clonotype was seen many times. The chain has TRBV6-1 and TRBJ1-5; 8 bases are a match to TRBD1. V lost 6 bases and J lost 2; bases outside the gene matches: 15. CDR3 length equals 18 residues. CDR1 MNHNS and CDR2 SASEGT come from the germline V gene. Here the CDR3 reads CASRPGQEGTGGNQPQHF. Written as DNA, the CDR3 is TGTGCCAGCAGGCCGGGACAGGAGGGGACAGGCGGCAATCAGCCCCAGCATTTT.

This clonotype was seen ten or more times. The chain links TRBV6-6 to TRBJ2-7; maybe TRBD2 (6 bases). CDR1 and CDR2 (germline): MNHNY, SVGAGI (reference sequence). V dropped 5 bases and J dropped 9 bases, with 26 bases sitting between them. This CDR3 contains 16 residues. The CDR3 sequence: CASSAPRDWRLNRQYF. The CDR3 DNA is TGTGCCAGCAGTGCCCCTCGGGACTGGCGTCTTAATAGGCAGTACTTC.

This chain connects TRBV11-2 to TRBJ2-3, with 7 positions matching TRBD1. The CDR3 covers 17 residues. J was trimmed by 2 bases and V by 5 bases; bases with no gene match: 13. CDR1 and CDR2 from the germline V gene are SGHAT and FQNNGV. The CDR3 DNA follows: TGTGCCAGCAGCAAGCACAGGCGTCAGGGGGACACAGATACGCAGTATTTT. Protein: CASSKHRRQGDTDTQYF. Full variable domain (missing parts from reference TRBV11-2 and TRBJ2-3): EAGVAQSPRYKIIEKRQSVAFWCNPISGHATLYWYQQILGQGPKLLIQFQNNGVVDDSQLPKDRFSAERLKGVDSTLKIQPAKLEDSAVYLCASSKHRRQGDTDTQYFGPGTRLTVL.

The table lists this clonotype with many counts. J is TRBJ2-5 and V is TRBV6-6; D gene unclear. The CDR3 contains 11 residues. The V end lost 4 bases, the J end lost 5 bases, and 5 bases lay between the germline ends. Germline V gives CDR1 MNHNY, CDR2 SVGAGI (reference sequence). The CDR3 here is CASSSVETQYF. Here the CDR3 DNA reads TGTGCCAGCAGTTCAGTGGAGACCCAGTACTTC.

As to this clonotype: This is likely a read error, given that the CDR3 carries no conserved phenylalanine or tryptophan at its end. The chain joins TRBV11-2 to TRBJ2-2; D not resolved. CDR1 is SGHAT and CDR2 is FQNNGV in the germline V gene. The ends were cut back, 3 bases at V and 6 bases at J, with 5 bases in the middle. There are 12 residues in the CDR3. DNA for the CDR3: TGTGCCAGCAGCTTTCATGCCGGGGAGCTGTTTTAT. Translating it yields CASSFHAGELFY.

This clonotype was recorded many times. CDR3 loop: CASSRQNLNTEAFF. The CDR3 DNA follows: TGTGCCAGCAGCCGGCAGAATCTGAACACTGAAGCTTTCTTT. The chain recombines TRBV6-1 with TRBJ1-1; D not certain. With 6 bases removed from V and 0 bases from J, the gap between germline ends came to 11 bases. This CDR3 comprises 14 residues. The germline V gene has CDR1 MNHNS and CDR2 SASEGT.

This clonotype was seen many times. The chain has TRBV4-1 and TRBJ2-7; TRBD2 matches 7 bases. V was clipped by 5 bases and J by 2 bases; unmatched bases: 6. The CDR3 is made up of 14 amino acids. Germline loops: CDR1 MGHRA, CDR2 YSYEKL. The CDR3 loop is CASSLRDYTYEQYF. DNA of the CDR3: TGCGCCAGCAGCTTACGGGACTATACCTACGAGCAGTACTTC.

With regard to this clonotype: The germline gene is not matched at one end of the junction; a read error may be the cause. V is TRBV11-3 and J is TRBJ2-1, with D unresolved. This CDR3 contains 12 residues. Germline V lookup: CDR1 SGHNT, CDR2 YENEEA. The DNA of the CDR3 is TGTGCCAGCAGCGCAACCGGTGATGATCAGTTCTTC. It encodes CASSATGDDQFF.

Note on this clonotype: Possible read error: a much larger clone is one base away. V is TRBV29-1 and J is TRBJ2-7; TRBD1 is a possible D gene (5 bases). The CDR3 contains 13 residues. Trimming pared 8 bases from V and 1 base from J, leaving 15 bases between. Germline CDR1 and CDR2: SQVTM and ANQGSEA. This CDR3 is CSTRIQESYEQYF. The CDR3 coding sequence is TGCAGCACCCGGATACAGGAGTCCTACGAGCAGTACTTC.

The chain combines TRBV10-3 with TRBJ2-1; possible D gene TRBD2, 7 bases. Germline V gene sequence: CDR1 ENHRY, CDR2 SYGVKD. V lost 3 bases and J lost 6, with 18 bases in between. This CDR3 is 16 amino acids long. The CDR3 DNA follows: TGTGCCATCAGTGAACGACTGGGGGGGGGCTGCAATGAGCAGTTCTTC. This translates into CAISERLGGGCNEQFF.

The V gene is TRBV28, the J gene TRBJ2-7, with 8 bases that match TRBD1. The CDR3 consists of 14 residues. CDR1 is MDHEN, CDR2 SYDVKM, per germline. V lost 7 bases, J lost 2 bases, and 7 bases stayed unmatched. The chain's CDR3 is CASNFLQGAYEQYF. The CDR3 bases are TGTGCCAGCAACTTTTTACAGGGGGCCTACGAGCAGTACTTC.

The genes are TRBV6-1 and TRBJ2-7; D remains unclear. Trimming removed 3 bases from V and 3 bases from J, with 12 bases in between. From germline, CDR1 is MNHNS and CDR2 SASEGT. The CDR3 contains 14 residues. The CDR3 protein is CASSEQNLDYEQYF. CDR3 sequence (DNA): TGTGCCAGCAGTGAGCAGAACCTCGACTACGAGCAGTACTTC.

Remarks on this clonotype: A much larger clone lies one base from this, so it may be a read error. This chain links TRBV13 with TRBJ2-1; the D gene could be TRBD1 or TRBD2 (5 bases each). CDR1 is PRHDT and CDR2 is FYEKMQ in the germline V gene (reference sequence). The CDR3 totals 14 residues. The CDR3 DNA is TGTTCCAGCAGCTCTCGCCTTCGGGGCCATGAGCAGTTCTTC. It codes for CSSSSRLRGHEQFF.

With regard to this clonotype: Since a much larger clone is just one base distant, this may be a read error. This chain links TRBV4-3 with TRBJ2-7; 10 bases line up with TRBD2. Germline CDR1 is LGHNA and CDR2 is YSLEER. Losses at the gene ends were 0 bases for V and 3 bases for J; bases not matched to a gene: 2. The CDR3 runs 15 residues. The DNA of the CDR3 is TGCGCCAGCAGCCAAGACCCTAGCGGGGGCTACGAGCAGTACTTC. This sequence encodes CASSQDPSGGYEQYF.

The chain carries TRBV24-1 and TRBJ2-1; 8 bases are shared with TRBD2. Germline trimming cut 1 base from V and 9 bases from J; bases unmatched to any gene: 7. Germline CDR1 KGHDR, CDR2 SFDVKD. The CDR3 consists of 15 residues. CDR3 loop: CATSDLAGVPGEQFF. In DNA form, the CDR3 reads TGTGCCACCAGTGATTTAGCGGGAGTCCCAGGTGAGCAGTTCTTC.

As DNA, the CDR3 is TGTGCCATCAGGGGAGCGGGAGGGCCCTACAATGAGCAGTTCTTC. Translated: CAIRGAGGPYNEQFF. V gene TRBV10-3 combines with J gene TRBJ2-1; 10 nucleotides align to TRBD2. This CDR3 is 15 amino acids long. Germline CDR1 is ENHRY and CDR2 is SYGVKD. V lost 6 bases to trimming and J lost 2 bases; unmatched junction nucleotides: 4.

This clonotype was counted ten times or more. V usage is TRBV29-1 and J usage is TRBJ2-1, with TRBD2 matching 9 bases. The CDR3 is 12 amino acids. The V segment lost 7 bases and the J segment 8 bases; nucleotides outside the gene matches: 6. The V gene's germline CDR1 is SQVTM and CDR2 ANQGSEA. The CDR3 protein is CSGQAGGDEQFF. The CDR3 DNA reads TGCAGCGGCCAGGCGGGAGGGGATGAGCAGTTCTTC.

The table lists this clonotype with a count of one. This sequence may be a read error, since a much larger clone differs from it by one base. J is TRBJ2-4 and V is TRBV6-1; a weak D match, TRBD2 (5 bases). CDR1 is MNHNS, CDR2 SASEGT, per germline. Trimming cost V 6 bases and J 0 bases, with 18 bases left between them. The CDR3 has 17 amino acids. The chain's CDR3 is CASSEGTRRLAKNIQYF. CDR3 DNA: TGTGCCAGCAGCGAGGGCACCAGGAGATTAGCCAAAAACATTCAGTACTTC.

The V call is TRBV6-5, the J call TRBJ2-5; maybe TRBD1 (5 bases). The V end was cut by 5 bases, the J end by 7 bases, with 14 bases between. CDR1 and CDR2 (germline): MNHEY, SVGAGI. This CDR3 region has 13 residues. The CDR3 spells CASSDDSVGTQYF. CDR3 in DNA: TGTGCCAGCAGTGACGACAGCGTCGGGACCCAGTACTTC.

As to this clonotype: One end of the junction is discordant with germline, which a read error may explain. The J gene is TRBJ2-7, the V gene TRBV30; TRBD1 aligns across 7 bases. The germline CDR1 and CDR2 sequences are GTSNPN and SVGIG (reference sequence). The CDR3 consists of 15 residues. The chain's CDR3 is CAWRKRGTEPYEQYF. The CDR3 nucleotides read TGCGCCTGGAGAAAGAGGGGGACAGAGCCCTACGAGCAGTACTTC.

A single count supports this clonotype. The conserved phenylalanine or tryptophan is not found at the CDR3 terminus, so this likely reflects a read error. The chain employs TRBV11-2 and TRBJ2-1, with D uncertain. CDR1 is SGHAT, CDR2 FQNNGV, per germline. This CDR3 comprises 12 residues. DNA for the CDR3: TGTGCCAGCAGCCCAGCCTACAATGGGCAGTTCCTC. It encodes CASSPAYNGQFL.

A word on this clonotype: One end of the junction does not line up with germline, which may come from a read error. The V gene is TRBV6-1, the J gene TRBJ2-3; D is unclear. The CDR3 sequence is 15 residues long. The germline V gene has CDR1 MNHNS and CDR2 SASEGT. Here the CDR3 reads CASSVGRERTDRQYF. The DNA of the CDR3 is TGTGCCAGCAGTGTAGGTAGAGAGCGCACAGATAGGCAGTATTTT.

For this clonotype: The junction departs from the called germline gene at one end, perhaps through a read error. The rearrangement links TRBV6-2 or TRBV6-3 to TRBJ2-7; D is possibly TRBD2 (5 bases). Germline CDR1 is MNHEY and CDR2 is SVGEGT. The CDR3 spans 12 residues. The CDR3 spells CASGYVGGEQYF. CDR3 sequence (DNA): TGTGCCAGCGGTTACGTCGGAGGCGAGCAGTACTTC.